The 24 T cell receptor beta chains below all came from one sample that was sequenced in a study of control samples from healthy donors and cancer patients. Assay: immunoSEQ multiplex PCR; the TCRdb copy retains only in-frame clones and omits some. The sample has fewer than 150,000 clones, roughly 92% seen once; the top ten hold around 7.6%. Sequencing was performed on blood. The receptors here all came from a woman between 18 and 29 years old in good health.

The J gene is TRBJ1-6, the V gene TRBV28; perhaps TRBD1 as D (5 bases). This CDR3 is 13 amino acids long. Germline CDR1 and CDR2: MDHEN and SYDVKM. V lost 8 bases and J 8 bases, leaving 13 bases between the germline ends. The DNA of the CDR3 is TGTGCCAGCTCCAGGGCAGATTATTCACCCCTCCACTTT. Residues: CASSRADYSPLHF.

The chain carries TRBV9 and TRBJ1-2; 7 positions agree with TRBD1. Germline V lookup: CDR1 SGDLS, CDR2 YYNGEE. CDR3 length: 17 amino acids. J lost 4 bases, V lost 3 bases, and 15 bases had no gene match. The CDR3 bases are TGTGCCAGCAGCGAGTACCCCGGGACAGATTTTATCTATGGCTACACCTTC. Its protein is CASSEYPGTDFIYGYTF.

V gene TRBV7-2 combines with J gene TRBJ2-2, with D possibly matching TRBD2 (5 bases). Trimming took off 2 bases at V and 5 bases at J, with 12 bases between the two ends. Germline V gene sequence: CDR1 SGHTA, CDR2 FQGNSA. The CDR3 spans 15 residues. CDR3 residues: CASSLTSSRTGELFF. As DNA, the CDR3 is TGTGCCAGCAGCTTAACATCTAGCCGGACCGGGGAGCTGTTTTTT. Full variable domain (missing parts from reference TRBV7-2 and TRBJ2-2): GAGVSQSPSNKVTEKGKDVELRCDPISGHTALYWYRQSLGQGLEFLIYFQGNSAPDKSGLPSDRFSAERTGGSVSTLTIQRTQQEDSAVYLCASSLTSSRTGELFFGEGSRLTVL.

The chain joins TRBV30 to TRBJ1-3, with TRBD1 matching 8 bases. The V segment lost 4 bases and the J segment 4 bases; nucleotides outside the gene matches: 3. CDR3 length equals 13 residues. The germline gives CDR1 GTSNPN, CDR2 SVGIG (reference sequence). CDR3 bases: TGTGCCTGGACCGGGACAGGAGGAAACACCATATATTTT. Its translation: CAWTGTGGNTIYF. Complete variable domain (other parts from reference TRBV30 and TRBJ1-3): SQTIHQWPATLVQPVGSPLSLECTVEGTSNPNLYWYRQAAGRGLQLLFYSVGIGQISSEVPQNLSASRPQDRQFILSSKKLLLSDSGFYLCAWTGTGGNTIYFGEGSWLTVV.

The CDR3 nucleotides are TGCAGCGTTGAAGGCAGAAGCGGGGGCCTTGCTAGCACAGATACGCAGTATTTT. It specifies CSVEGRSGGLASTDTQYF. The J gene is TRBJ2-3, the V gene TRBV29-1; TRBD2 aligns across 8 bases. Losses at the gene ends were 1 base for V and 0 bases for J; bases not matched to a gene: 12. Germline-derived CDR1 and CDR2 are SQVTM and ANQGSEA. The length of the CDR3 is 18 residues.

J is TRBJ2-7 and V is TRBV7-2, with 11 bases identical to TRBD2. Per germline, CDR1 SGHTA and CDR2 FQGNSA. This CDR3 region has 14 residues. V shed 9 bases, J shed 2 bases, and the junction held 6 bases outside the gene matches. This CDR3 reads CASLAGGPPYEQYF. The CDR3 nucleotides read TGTGCCAGTTTAGCGGGGGGGCCTCCCTACGAGCAGTACTTC. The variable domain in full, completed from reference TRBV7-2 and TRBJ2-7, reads GAGVSQSPSNKVTEKGKDVELRCDPISGHTALYWYRQSLGQGLEFLIYFQGNSAPDKSGLPSDRFSAERTGGSVSTLTIQRTQQEDSAVYLCASLAGGPPYEQYFGPGTRLTVT.

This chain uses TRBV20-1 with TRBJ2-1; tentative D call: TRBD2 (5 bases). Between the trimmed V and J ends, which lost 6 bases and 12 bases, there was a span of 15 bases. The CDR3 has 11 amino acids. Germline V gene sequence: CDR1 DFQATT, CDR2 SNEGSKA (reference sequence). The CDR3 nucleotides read TGCAGTGCCATTAGAAGGGAGTTGCAGTTCTTC. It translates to CSAIRRELQFF.

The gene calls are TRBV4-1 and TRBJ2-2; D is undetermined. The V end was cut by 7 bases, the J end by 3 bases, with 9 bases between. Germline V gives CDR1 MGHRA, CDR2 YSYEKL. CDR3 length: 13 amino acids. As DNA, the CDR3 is TGCGCCAGCAAGGGTCAACACACCGGGGAGCTGTTTTTT. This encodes CASKGQHTGELFF.

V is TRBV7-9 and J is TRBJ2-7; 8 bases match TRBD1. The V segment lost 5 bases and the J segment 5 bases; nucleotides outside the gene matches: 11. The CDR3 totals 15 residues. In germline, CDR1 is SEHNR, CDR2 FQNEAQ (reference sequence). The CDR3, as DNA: TGTGCCAGCAGCCCCGGACAGGGAATGGCTAACGAGCAGTACTTC. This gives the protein CASSPGQGMANEQYF.

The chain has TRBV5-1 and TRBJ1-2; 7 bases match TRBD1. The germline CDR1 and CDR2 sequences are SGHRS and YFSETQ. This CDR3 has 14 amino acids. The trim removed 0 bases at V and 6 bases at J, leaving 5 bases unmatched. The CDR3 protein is CASSLEGGGDGYTF. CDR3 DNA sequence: TGCGCCAGCAGCTTGGAAGGGGGCGGGGATGGCTACACCTTC. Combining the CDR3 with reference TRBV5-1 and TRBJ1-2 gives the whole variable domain KAGVTQTPRYLIKTRGQQVTLSCSPISGHRSVSWYQQTPGQGLQFLFEYFSETQRNKGNFPGRFSGRQFSNSRSEMNVSTLELGDSALYLCASSLEGGGDGYTFGSGTRLTVV.

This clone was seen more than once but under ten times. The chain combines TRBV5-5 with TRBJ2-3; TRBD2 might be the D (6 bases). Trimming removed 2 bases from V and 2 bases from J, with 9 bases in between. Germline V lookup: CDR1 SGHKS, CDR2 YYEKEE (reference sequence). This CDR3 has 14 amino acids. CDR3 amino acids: CASSFGLYTDTQYF. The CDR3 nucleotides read TGTGCCAGCAGCTTCGGACTATACACAGATACGCAGTATTTT.

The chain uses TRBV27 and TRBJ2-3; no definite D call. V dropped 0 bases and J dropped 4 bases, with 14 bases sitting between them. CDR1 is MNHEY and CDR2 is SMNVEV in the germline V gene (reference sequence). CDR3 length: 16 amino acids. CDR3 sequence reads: CASSLSRFVAADTQYF. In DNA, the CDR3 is TGTGCCAGCAGTTTATCCAGGTTCGTAGCTGCAGATACGCAGTATTTT.

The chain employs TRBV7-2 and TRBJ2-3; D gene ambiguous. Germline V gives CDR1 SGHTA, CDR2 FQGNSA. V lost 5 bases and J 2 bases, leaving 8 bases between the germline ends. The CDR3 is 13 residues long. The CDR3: CASSRWATDTQYF. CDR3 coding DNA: TGTGCCAGCAGCAGGTGGGCCACAGATACGCAGTATTTT.

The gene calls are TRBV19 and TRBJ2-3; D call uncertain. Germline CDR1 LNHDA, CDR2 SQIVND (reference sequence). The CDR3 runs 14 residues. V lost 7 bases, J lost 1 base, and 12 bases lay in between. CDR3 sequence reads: CASTLTWGTDTQYF. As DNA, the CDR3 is TGTGCCAGTACCTTGACCTGGGGCACAGATACGCAGTATTTT.

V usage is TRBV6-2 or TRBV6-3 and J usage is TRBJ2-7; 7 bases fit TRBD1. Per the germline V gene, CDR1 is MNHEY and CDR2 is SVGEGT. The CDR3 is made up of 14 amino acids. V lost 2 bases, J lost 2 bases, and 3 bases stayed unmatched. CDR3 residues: CASSYRDSAYEQYF. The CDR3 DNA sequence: TGTGCCAGCAGTTACCGGGACAGCGCCTACGAGCAGTACTTC.

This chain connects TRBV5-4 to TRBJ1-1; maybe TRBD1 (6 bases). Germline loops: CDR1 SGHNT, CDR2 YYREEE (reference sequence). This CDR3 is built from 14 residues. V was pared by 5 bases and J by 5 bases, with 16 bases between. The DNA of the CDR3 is TGTGCCAGCAGGAACCGGGACAAGGTAACTGAAGCTTTCTTT. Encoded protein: CASRNRDKVTEAFF.

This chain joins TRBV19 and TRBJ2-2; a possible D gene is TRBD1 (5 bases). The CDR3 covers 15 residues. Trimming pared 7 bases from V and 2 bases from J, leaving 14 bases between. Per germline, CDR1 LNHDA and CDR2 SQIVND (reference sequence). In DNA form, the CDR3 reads TGTGCCAGTATAGGTCGACAGCTTAACACCGGGGAGCTGTTTTTT. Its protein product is CASIGRQLNTGELFF.

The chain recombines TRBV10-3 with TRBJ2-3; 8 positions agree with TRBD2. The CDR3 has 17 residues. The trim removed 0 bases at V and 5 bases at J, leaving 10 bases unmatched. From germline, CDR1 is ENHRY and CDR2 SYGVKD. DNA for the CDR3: TGTGCCATCAGTGAGTCGTTGAGCGGGAGTCATAGAGATACGCAGTATTTT. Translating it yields CAISESLSGSHRDTQYF.

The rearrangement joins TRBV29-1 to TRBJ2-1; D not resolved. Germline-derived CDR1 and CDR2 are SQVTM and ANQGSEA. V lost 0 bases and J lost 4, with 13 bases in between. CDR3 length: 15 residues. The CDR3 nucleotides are TGCAGCGTTGAAGATCAGCCTACCCTATACAATGAGCAGTTCTTC. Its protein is CSVEDQPTLYNEQFF.

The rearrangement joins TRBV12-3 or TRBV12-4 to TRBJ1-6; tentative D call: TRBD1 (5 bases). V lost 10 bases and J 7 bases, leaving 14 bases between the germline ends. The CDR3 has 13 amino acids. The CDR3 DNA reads TGTGCCACCCGGGGTCAGGGCAATTCACCCCTCCACTTT. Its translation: CATRGQGNSPLHF.

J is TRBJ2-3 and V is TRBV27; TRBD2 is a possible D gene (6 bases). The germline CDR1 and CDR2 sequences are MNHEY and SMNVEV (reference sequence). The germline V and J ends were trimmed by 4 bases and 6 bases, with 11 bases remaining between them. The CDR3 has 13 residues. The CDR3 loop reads CASSSRAGDTQYF. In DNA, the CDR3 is TGTGCCAGCAGTTCCAGGGCGGGGGATACGCAGTATTTT.

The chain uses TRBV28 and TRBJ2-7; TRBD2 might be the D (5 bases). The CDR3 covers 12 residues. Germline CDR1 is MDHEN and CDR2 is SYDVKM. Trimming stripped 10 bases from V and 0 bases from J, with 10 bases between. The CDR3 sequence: CATKLDSYEQYF. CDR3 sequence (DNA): TGTGCCACCAAACTAGACTCCTACGAGCAGTACTTC.

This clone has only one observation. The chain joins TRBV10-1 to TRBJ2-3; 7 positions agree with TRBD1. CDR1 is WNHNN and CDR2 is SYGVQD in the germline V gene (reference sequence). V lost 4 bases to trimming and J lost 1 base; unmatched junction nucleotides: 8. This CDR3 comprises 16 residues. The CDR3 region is CASSATQGDGTDTQYF. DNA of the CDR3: TGCGCCAGCAGTGCCACTCAGGGGGATGGCACAGATACGCAGTATTTT.

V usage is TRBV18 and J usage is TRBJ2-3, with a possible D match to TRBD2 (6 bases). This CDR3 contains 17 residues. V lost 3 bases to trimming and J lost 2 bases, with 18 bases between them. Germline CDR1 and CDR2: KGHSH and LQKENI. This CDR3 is CASSPLGGVATTDTQYF. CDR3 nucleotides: TGTGCCAGCTCACCCTTGGGCGGGGTGGCCACCACAGATACGCAGTATTTT.